This T cell receptor beta chain was documented in a study of T cell responses to AZD1222 COVID-19 vaccine. The CDR3 spans 16 residues. The junction had 8 bases not matched to a gene; V was cut back by 5 bases and J by 0 bases. The germline CDR1 and CDR2 sequences are SGHRS and YFSETQ. Some clones are missing from TCRdb's copy, which holds only in-frame ones; the method was immunoSEQ multiplex PCR. The repertoire holds 20,000 to 30,000 clones, with around 90% as singletons. The sample consisted of peripheral blood, taken 28 days after the second AZD1222 dose. V usage is TRBV5-1 and J usage is TRBJ2-3, with 8 positions matching TRBD1. This receptor was obtained from an adult who received the AZD1222 COVID-19 vaccine. CDR3 region: CASRLQGAGSTDTQYF. The DNA for the CDR3 is TGCGCCAGCAGACTCCAGGGGGCAGGGAGCACAGATACGCAGTATTTT.